The source of this T cell receptor (beta chain) is a study of CD8+ T cells in alopecia areata. As for treatment: oral pan-JAK inhibitor, 5-10 mg twice daily. Reverse transcription of extracted RNA yielded cDNA, which provided the sequencing template. Repertoires were generated with immunoSEQ multiplex PCR, while TCRdb's copy carries only in-frame clones and drops some. The table includes tens of thousands of clones, more than 65% detected once. CDR1 and CDR2 from the germline V gene are SEHNR and FQNEAQ (reference sequence). V dropped 5 bases and J dropped 8; count of bases not matched to a gene: 17. This CDR3 region has 17 residues. Findings and limits, study-wide: Researchers report lesional scalp, most notably alopecia totalis/universalis, outstripped normal scalp in clonality.

A few counts support this clone. Its specificity is not known. This receptor was obtained from a human donor with alopecia areata. The source material was CD8+ T cells sorted from blood, sampled at roughly week 45, from a patient treated with tofacitinib. The J gene is TRBJ2-1, the V gene TRBV7-9; TRBD2 matches at 8 bases. CDR3 bases: TGTGCCAGCAGCCTACAAAAATGGAGCGGGGGCGGGGATGAGCAGTTCTTC. It yields the protein CASSLQKWSGGGDEQFF.